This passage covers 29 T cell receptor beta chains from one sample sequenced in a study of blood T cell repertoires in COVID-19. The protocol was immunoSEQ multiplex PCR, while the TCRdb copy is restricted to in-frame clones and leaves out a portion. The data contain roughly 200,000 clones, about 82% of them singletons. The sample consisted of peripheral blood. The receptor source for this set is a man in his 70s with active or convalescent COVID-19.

The CDR3 spells CASSFDRGVNTEAFF. CDR3 sequence (DNA): TGTGCCAGCAGTTTTGACAGGGGGGTAAACACTGAAGCTTTCTTT. The chain is built from TRBV2 and TRBJ1-1, with TRBD1 matching 9 bases. CDR1 and CDR2 from the germline V gene are SNHLY and FYNNEI. The CDR3 has 15 residues. The J segment lost 2 bases and the V segment lost 5 bases, leaving 6 bases of the junction unmatched.

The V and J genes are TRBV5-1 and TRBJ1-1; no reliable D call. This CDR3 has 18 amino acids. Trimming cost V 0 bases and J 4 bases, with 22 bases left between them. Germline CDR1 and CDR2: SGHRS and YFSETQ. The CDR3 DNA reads TGCGCCAGCAGCTTGGCTAGGCGTTTCGGAGGCTGGAGCACTGAAGCTTTCTTT. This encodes CASSLARRFGGWSTEAFF.

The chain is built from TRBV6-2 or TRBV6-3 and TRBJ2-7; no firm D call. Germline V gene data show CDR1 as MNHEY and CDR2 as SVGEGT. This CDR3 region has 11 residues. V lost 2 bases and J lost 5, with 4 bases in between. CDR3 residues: CASSYGHEQYF. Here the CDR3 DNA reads TGTGCCAGCAGTTACGGCCACGAGCAGTACTTC.

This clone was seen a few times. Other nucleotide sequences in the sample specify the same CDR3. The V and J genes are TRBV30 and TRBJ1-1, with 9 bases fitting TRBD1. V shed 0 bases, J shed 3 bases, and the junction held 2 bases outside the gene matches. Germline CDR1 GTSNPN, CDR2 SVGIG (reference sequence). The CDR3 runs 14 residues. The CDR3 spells CAWSVRDRDTEAFF. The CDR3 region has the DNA TGTGCCTGGAGTGTAAGGGACAGGGACACTGAAGCTTTCTTT.

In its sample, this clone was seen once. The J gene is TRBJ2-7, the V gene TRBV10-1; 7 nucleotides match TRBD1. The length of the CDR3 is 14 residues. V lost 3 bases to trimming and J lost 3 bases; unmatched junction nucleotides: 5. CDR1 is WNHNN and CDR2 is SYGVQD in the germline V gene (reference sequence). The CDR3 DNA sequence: TGCGCCAGCAGTGAATTTCGACAGGGCTACGAGCAGTACTTC. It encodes CASSEFRQGYEQYF.

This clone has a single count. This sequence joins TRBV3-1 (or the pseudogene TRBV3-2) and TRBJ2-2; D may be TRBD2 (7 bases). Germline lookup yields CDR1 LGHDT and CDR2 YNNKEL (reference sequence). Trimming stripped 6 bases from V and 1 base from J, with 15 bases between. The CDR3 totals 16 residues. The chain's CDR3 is CASRLLGGRNTGELFF. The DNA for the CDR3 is TGTGCCAGCAGACTCCTCGGGGGGCGGAACACCGGGGAGCTGTTTTTT.

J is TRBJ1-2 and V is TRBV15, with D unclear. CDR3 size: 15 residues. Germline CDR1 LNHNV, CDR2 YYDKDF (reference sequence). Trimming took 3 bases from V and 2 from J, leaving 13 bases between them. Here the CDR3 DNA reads TGTGCCACCAGCAGTTACGACCGGGTGAACTATGGCTACACCTTC. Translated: CATSSYDRVNYGYTF.

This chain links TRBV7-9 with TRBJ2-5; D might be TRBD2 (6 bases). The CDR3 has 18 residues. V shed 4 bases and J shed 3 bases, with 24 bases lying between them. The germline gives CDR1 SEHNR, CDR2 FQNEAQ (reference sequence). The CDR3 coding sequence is TGTGCCAGCAGCTCCCGCCCGCTTACTAGCTCCGAGAAAGAGACCCAGTACTTC. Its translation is CASSSRPLTSSEKETQYF.

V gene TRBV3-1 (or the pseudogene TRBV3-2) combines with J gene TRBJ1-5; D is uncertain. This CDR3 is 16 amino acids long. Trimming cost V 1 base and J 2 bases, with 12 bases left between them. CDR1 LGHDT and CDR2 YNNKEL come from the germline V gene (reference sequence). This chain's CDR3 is CASSQAPARGNQPQHF. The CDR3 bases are TGTGCCAGCAGCCAAGCGCCGGCGAGGGGCAATCAGCCCCAGCATTTT.

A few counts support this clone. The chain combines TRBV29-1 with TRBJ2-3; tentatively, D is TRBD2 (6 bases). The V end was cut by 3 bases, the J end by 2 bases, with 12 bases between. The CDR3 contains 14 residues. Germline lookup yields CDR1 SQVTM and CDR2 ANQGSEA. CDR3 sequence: CSVDVGGVTDTQYF. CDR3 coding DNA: TGCAGCGTTGATGTGGGAGGAGTCACAGATACGCAGTATTTT.

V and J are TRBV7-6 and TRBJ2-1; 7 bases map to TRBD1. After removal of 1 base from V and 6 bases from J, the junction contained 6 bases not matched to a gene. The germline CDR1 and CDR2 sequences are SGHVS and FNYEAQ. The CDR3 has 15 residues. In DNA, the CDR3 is TGTGCCAGCAGCTTAGGACAGGGAGACTCCAATGAGCAGTTCTTC. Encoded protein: CASSLGQGDSNEQFF.

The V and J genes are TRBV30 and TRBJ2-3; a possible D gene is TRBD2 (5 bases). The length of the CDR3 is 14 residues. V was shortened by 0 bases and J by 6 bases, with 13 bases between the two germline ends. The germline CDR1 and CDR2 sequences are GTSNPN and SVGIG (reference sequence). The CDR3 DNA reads TGTGCCTGGAGTGTAACAGCTGGCGGGGATACGCAGTATTTT. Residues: CAWSVTAGGDTQYF.

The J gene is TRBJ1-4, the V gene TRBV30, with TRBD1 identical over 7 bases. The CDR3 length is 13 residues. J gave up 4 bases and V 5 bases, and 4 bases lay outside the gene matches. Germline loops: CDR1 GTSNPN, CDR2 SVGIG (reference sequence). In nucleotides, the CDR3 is TGTGCCTGGGGGACAGTGAGTAATGAAAAACTGTTTTTT. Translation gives CAWGTVSNEKLFF. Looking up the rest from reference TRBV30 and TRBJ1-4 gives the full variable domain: SQTIHQWPATLVQPVGSPLSLECTVEGTSNPNLYWYRQAAGRGLQLLFYSVGIGQISSEVPQNLSASRPQDRQFILSSKKLLLSDSGFYLCAWGTVSNEKLFFGSGTQLSVL.

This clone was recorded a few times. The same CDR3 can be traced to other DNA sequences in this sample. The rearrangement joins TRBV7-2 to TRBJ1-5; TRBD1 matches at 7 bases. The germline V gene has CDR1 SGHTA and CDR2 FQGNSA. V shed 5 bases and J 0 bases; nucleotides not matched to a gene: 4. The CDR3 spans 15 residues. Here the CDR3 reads CASSPQGNSNQPQHF. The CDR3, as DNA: TGTGCCAGCAGCCCACAGGGGAATAGCAATCAGCCCCAGCATTTT.

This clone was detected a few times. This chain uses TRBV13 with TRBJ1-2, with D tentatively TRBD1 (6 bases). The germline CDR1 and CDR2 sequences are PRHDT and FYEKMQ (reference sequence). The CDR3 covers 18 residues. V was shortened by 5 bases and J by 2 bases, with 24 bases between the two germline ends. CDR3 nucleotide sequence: TGTGCCAGCAGCCCCGGGGCGGGGGCGATTTTTCGAAACTATGGCTACACCTTC. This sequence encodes CASSPGAGAIFRNYGYTF.

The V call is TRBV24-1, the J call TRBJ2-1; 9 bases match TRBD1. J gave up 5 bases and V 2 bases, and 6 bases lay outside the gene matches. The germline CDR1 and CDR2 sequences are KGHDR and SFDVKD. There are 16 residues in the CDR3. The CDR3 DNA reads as TGTGCCACCAGTGATTCCGGGACAGGGACCCACAATGAGCAGTTCTTC. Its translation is CATSDSGTGTHNEQFF.

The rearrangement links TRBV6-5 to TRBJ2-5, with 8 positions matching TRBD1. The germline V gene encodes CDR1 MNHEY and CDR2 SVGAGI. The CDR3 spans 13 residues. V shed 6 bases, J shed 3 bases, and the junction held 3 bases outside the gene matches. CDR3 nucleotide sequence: TGTGCCAGCAGCCTACAGGGGGAAGAGACCCAGTACTTC. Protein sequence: CASSLQGEETQYF.

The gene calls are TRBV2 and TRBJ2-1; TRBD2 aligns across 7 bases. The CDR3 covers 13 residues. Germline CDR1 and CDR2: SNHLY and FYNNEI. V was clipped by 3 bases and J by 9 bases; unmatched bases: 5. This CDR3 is CASSDQAGAEQFF. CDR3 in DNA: TGTGCCAGCAGTGATCAGGCGGGAGCTGAGCAGTTCTTC.

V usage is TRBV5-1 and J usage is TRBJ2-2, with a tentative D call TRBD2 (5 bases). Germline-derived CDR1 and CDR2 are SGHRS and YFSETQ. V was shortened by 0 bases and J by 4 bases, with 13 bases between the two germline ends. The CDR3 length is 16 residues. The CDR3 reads CASSLATSMSTGELFF. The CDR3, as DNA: TGCGCCAGCAGCTTGGCTACTAGTATGTCCACCGGGGAGCTGTTTTTT.

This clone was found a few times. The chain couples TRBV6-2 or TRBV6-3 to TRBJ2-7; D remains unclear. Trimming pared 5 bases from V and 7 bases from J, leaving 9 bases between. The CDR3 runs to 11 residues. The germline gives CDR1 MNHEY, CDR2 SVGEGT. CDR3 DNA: TGTGCCAGCAGTGGAGAGAGTGAGCAGTACTTC. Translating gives CASSGESEQYF.

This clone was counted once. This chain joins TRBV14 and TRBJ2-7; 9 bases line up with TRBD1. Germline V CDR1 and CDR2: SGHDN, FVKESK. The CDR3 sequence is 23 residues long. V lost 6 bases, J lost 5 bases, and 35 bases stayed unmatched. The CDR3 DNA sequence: TGTGCCAGCAGGCTGTACCTAAAACTACCGGGGCAGACAGGGGGACAGCTTAGGGACGAGCAGTACTTC. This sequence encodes CASRLYLKLPGQTGGQLRDEQYF.

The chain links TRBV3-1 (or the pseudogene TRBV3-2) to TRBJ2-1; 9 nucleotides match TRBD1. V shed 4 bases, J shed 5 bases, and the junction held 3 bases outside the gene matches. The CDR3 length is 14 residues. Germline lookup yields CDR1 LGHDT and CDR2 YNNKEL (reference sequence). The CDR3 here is CASSPGQGHNEQFF. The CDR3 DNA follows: TGTGCCAGCAGCCCCGGACAGGGGCACAATGAGCAGTTCTTC.

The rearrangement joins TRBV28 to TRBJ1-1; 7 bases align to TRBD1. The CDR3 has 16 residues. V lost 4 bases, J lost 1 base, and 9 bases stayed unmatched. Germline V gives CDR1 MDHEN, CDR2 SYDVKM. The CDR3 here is CASSSFEGAGNTEAFF. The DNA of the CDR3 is TGTGCCAGCAGTTCCTTTGAGGGGGCAGGGAACACTGAAGCTTTCTTT.

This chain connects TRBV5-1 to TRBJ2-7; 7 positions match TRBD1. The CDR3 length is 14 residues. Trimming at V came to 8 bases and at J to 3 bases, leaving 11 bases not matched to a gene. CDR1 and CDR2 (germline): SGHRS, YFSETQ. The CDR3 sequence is CARETGAWGYEQYF. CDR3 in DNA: TGCGCCAGGGAAACAGGGGCGTGGGGCTACGAGCAGTACTTC.

The CDR3: CASSDPNGNTIYF. The DNA for the CDR3 is TGCGCCAGCAGTGATCCTAATGGAAACACCATATATTTT. The chain combines TRBV10-2 with TRBJ1-3; no reliable D call. The V end was cut by 3 bases, the J end by 3 bases, with 6 bases between. Germline assignment: CDR1 WSHSY and CDR2 SAAADI. The length of the CDR3 is 13 residues.

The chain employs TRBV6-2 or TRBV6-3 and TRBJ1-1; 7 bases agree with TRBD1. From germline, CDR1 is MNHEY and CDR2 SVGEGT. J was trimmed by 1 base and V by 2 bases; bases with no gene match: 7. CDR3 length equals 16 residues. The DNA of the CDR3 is TGTGCCAGCAGTTACCAAACAGGGGTGGGGAACACTGAAGCTTTCTTT. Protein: CASSYQTGVGNTEAFF.

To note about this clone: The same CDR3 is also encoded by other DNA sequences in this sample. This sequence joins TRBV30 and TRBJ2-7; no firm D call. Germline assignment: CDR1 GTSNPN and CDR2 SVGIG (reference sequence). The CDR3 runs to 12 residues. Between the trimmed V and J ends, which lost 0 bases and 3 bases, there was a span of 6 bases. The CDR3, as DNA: TGTGCCTGGAGTGTCTCGGGCTACGAGCAGTACTTC. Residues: CAWSVSGYEQYF.

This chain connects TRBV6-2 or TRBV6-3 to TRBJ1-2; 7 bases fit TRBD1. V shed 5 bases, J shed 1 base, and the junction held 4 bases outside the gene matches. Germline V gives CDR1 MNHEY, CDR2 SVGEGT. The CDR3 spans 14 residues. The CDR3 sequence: CASSGGQFNYGYTF. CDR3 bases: TGTGCCAGCAGTGGGGGACAGTTTAACTATGGCTACACCTTC.

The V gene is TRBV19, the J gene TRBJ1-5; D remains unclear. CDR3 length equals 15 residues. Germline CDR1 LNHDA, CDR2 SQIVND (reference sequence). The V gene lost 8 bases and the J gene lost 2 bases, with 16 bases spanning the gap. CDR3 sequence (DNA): TGTGCCAGTTCTGGGTCTCGAGAGGGCAATCAGCCCCAGCATTTT. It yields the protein CASSGSREGNQPQHF. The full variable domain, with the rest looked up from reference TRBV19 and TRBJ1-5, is DGGITQSPKYLFRKEGQNVTLSCEQNLNHDAMYWYRQDPGQGLRLIYYSQIVNDFQKGDIAEGYSVSREKKESFPLTVTSAQKNPTAFYLCASSGSREGNQPQHFGDGTRLSIL.